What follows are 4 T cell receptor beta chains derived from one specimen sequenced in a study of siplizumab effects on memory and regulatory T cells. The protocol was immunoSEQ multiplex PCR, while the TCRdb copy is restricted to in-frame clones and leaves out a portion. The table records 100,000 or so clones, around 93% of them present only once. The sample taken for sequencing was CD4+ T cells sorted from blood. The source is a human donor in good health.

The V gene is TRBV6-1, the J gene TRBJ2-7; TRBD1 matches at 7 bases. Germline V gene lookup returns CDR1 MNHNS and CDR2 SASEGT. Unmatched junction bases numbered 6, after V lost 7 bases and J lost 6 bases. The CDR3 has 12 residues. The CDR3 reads CASTQTGVEQYF. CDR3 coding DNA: TGTGCCAGCACCCAAACAGGGGTCGAGCAGTACTTC.

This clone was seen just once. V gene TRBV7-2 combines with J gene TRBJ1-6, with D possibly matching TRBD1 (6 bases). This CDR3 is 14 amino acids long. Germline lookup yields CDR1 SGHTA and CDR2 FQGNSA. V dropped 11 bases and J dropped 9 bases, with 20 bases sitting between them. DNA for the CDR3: TGTGCCTCCTCCTCTGGGGGGCCGACTTCACCCCTCCACTTT. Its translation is CASSSGGPTSPLHF.

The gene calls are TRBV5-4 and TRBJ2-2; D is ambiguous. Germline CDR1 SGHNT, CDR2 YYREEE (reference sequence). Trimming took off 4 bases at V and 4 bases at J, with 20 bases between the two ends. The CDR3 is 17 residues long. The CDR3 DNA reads TGTGCCAGCAGCAACAATGGCCGGGCCGACGGCACCGGGGAGCTGTTTTTT. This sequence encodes CASSNNGRADGTGELFF.

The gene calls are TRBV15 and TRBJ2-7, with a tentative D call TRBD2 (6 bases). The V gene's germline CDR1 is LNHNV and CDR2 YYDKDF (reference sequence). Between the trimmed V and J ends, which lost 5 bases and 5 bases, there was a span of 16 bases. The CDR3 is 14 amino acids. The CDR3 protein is CATSRRRDGDEQYF. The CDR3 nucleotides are TGTGCCACCAGCCGCCGGCGGGATGGCGACGAGCAGTACTTC.